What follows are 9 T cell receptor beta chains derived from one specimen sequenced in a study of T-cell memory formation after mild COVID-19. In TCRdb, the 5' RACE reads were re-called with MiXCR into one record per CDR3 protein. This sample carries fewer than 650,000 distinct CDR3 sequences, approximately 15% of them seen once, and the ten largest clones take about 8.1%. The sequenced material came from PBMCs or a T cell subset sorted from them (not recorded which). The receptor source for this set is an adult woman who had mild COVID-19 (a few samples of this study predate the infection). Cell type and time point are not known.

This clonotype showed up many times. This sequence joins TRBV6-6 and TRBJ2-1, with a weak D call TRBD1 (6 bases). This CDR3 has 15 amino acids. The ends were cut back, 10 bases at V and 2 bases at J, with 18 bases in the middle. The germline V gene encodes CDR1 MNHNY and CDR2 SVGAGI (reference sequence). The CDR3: CATVTRDKPYNEQFF. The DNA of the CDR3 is TGTGCCACCGTAACCCGGGACAAACCCTACAATGAGCAGTTCTTC.

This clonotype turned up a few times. CDR3 in DNA: TGTGCCAGCTCACCGTGGGGGCAGAGCACAGATACGCAGTATTTT. It codes for CASSPWGQSTDTQYF. The J gene is TRBJ2-3, the V gene TRBV18; D might be TRBD1 (6 bases). Trimming pared 3 bases from V and 0 bases from J, leaving 10 bases between. The germline V gene has CDR1 KGHSH and CDR2 LQKENI. The CDR3 has 15 amino acids.

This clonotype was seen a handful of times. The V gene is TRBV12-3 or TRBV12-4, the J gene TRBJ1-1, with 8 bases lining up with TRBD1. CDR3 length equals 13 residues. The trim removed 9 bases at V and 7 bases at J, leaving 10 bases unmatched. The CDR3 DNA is TGTGCCAGTAGCGCGGCAGGGGGCGGTGAAGCTTTCTTT. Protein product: CASSAAGGGEAFF.

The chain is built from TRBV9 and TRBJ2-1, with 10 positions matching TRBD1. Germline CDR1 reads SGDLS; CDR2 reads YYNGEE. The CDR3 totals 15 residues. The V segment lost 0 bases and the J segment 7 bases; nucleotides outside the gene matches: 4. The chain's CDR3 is CASSVGGQGGNEQFF. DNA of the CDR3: TGTGCCAGCAGCGTAGGAGGACAGGGGGGGAATGAGCAGTTCTTC.

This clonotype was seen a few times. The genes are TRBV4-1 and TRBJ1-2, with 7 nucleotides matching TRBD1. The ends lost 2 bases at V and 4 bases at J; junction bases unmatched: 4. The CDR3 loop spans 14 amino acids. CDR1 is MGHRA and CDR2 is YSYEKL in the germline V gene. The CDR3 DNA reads TGCGCCAGCAGCCAAAGGGGGCGCGGCTATGGCTACACCTTC. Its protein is CASSQRGRGYGYTF.

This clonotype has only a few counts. CDR3 in DNA: TGTGCCAGCAGCCCTAGGTTTCAGGAAAAACTGTTTTTT. It specifies CASSPRFQEKLFF. J is TRBJ1-4 and V is TRBV7-8; D is undetermined. The germline V gene encodes CDR1 SGHVS and CDR2 FQNEAQ. The CDR3 contains 13 residues. V dropped 5 bases and J dropped 8 bases, with 12 bases sitting between them.

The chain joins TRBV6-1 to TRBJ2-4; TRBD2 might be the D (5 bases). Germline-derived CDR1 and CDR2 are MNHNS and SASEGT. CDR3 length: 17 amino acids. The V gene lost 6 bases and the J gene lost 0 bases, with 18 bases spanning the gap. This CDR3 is CASSGPLSSLAKNIQYF. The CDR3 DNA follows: TGTGCCAGCAGCGGACCCCTCTCTAGCCTAGCCAAAAACATTCAGTACTTC.

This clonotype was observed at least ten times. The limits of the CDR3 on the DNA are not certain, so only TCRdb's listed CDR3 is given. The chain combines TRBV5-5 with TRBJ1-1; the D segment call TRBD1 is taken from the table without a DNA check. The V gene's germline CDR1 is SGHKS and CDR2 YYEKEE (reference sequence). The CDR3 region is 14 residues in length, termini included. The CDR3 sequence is CASSFGPGNTEAFF.

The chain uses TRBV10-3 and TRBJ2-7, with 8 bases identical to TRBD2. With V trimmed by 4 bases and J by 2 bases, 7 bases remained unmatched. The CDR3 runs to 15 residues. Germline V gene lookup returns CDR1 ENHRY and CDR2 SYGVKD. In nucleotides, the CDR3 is TGTGCCATCAGTGGGGTGGGGACTAGGGCCTACGAGCAGTACTTC. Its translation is CAISGVGTRAYEQYF.